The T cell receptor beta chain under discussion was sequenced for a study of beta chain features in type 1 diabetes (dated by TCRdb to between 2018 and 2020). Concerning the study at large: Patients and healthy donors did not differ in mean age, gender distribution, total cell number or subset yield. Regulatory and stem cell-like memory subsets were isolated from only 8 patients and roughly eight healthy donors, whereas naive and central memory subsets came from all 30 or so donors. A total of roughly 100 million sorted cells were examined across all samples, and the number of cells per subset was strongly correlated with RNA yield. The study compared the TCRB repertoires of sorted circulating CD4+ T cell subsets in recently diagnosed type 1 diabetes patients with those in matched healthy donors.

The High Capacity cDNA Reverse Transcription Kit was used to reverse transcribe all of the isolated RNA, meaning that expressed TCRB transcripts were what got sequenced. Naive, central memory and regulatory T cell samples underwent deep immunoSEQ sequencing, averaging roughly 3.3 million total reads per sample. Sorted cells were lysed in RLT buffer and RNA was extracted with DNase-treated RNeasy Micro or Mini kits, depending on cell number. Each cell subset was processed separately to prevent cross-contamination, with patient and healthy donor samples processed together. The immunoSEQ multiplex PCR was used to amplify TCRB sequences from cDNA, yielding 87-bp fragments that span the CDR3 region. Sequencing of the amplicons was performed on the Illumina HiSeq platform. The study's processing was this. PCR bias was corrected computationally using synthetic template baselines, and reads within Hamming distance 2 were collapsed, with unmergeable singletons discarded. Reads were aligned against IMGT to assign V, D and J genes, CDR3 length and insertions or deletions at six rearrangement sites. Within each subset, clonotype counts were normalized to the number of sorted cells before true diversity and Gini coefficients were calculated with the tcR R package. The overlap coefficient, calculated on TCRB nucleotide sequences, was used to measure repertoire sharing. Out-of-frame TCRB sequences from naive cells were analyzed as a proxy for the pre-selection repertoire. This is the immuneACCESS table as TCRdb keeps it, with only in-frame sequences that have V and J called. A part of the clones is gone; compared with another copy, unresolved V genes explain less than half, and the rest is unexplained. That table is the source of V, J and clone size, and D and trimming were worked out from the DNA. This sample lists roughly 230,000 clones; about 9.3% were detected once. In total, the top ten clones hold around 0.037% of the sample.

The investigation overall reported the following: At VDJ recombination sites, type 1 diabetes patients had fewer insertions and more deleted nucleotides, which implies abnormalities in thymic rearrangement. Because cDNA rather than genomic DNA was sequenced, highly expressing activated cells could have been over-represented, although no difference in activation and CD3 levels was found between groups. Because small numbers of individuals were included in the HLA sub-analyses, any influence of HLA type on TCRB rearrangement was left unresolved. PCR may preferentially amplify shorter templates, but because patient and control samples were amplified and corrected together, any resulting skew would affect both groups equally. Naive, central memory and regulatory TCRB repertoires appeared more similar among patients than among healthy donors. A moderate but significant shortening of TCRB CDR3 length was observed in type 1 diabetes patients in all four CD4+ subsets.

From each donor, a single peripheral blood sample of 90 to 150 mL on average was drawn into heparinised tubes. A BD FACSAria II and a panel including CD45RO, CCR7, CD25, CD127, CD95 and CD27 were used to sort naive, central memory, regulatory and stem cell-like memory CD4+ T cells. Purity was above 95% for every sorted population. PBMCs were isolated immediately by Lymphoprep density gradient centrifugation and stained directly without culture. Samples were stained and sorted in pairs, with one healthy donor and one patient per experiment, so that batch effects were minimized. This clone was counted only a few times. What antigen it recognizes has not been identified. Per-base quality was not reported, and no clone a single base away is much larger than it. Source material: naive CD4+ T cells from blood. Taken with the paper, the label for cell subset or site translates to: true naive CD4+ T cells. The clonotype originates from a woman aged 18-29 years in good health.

The CDR3 protein is CASGRTSGVYEQYF. The DNA sequence is TGTGCCAGCGGAAGGACTAGCGGGGTCTACGAGCAGTACTTC. The chain couples TRBV11-1 to TRBJ2-7; the junction holds 12 bases that match TRBD2. CDR1 and CDR2, looked up from the germline V gene (reference sequence), are SGHAT and FQDESV. For this chain, trimming is 8 bases at the V end and 3 bases at the J end, and the number of junction bases without a gene match is 5. Including cysteine and phenylalanine, the CDR3 has 14 amino acids. The CDR3 DNA has 42 bases and is translated from base 1.